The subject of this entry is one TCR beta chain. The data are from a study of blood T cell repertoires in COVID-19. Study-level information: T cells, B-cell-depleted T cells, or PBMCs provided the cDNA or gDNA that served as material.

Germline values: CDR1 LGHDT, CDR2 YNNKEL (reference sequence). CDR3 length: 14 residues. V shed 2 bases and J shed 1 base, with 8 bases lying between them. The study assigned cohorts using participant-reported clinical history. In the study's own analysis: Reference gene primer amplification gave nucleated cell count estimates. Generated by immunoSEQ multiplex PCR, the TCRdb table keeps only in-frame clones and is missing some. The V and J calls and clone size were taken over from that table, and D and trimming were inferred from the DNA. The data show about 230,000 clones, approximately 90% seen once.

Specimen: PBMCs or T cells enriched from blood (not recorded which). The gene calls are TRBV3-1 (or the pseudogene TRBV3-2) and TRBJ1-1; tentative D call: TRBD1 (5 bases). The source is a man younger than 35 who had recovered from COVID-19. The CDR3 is CASSQMGGNTEAFF. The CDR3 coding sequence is TGTGCCAGCAGCCAAATGGGGGGGAACACTGAAGCTTTCTTT.